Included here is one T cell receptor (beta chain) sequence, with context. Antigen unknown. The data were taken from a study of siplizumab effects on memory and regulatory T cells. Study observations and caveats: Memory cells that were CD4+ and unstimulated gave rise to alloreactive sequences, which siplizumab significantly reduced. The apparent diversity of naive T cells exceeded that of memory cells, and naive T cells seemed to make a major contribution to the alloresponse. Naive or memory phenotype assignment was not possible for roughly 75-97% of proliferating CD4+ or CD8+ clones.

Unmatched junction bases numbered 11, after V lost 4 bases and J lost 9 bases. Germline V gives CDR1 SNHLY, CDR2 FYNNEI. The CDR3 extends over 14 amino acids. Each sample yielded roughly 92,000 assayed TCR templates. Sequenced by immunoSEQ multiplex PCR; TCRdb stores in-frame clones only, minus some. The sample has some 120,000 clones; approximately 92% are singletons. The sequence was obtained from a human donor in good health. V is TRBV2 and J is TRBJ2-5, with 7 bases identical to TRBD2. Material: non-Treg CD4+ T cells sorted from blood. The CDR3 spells CASSGEGATIAQYF. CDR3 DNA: TGTGCCAGCAGTGGGGAGGGCGCCACAATTGCCCAGTACTTC.